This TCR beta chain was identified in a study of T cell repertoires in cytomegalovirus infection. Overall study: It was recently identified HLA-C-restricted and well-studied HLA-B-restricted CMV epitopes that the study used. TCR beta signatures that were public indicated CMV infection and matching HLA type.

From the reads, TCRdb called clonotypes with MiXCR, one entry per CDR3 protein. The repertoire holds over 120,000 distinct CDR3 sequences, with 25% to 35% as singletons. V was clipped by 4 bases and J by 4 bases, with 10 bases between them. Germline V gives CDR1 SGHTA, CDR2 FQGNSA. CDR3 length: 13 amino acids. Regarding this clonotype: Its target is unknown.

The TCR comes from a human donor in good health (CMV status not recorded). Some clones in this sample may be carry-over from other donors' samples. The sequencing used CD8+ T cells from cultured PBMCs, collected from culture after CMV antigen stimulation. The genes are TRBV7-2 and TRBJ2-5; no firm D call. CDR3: CASSSHVRETQYF. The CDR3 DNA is TGTGCCAGCAGCTCCCATGTGCGAGAGACCCAGTACTTC.